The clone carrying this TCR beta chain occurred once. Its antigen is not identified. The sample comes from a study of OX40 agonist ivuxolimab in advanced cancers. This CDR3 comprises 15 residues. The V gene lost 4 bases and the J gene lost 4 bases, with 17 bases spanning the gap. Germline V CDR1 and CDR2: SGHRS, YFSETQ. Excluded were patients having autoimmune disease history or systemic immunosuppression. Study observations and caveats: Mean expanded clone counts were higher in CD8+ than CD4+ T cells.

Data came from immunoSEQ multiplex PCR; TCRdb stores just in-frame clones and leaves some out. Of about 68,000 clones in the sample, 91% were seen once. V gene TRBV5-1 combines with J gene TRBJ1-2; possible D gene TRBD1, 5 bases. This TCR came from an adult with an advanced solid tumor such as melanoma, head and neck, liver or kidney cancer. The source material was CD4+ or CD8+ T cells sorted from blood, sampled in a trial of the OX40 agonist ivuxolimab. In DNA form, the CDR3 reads TGCGCCAGCAGCCGCGGGGACGAGGTACGCTATGGCTACACCTTC. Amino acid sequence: CASSRGDEVRYGYTF.